This TCR beta chain was profiled in a study of shared clonotypes between healthy human individuals. Study-wide findings and caveats: Estimated clonotype richness was generally higher in naive than memory subsets. Relative to their counterparts shared across all four donors, non-shared clonotypes exhibited diminished generation probabilities.

Using immunoSEQ multiplex PCR, the repertoire was profiled, and TCRdb retains in-frame clones only, with some absent. The sample carries some 2,000,000 clones, 85% to 95% recorded once. Turning to this clone: Its matching antigen is unknown.

Germline assignment: CDR1 KGHSH and CDR2 LQKENI. The J segment lost 3 bases and the V segment lost 1 base, leaving 4 bases of the junction unmatched. The CDR3 loop spans 16 amino acids. Sequencing used naive CD4+ T cells sorted from blood. Regarding subset: CD45RA+ positively selected. The receptor was derived from a man between 18 and 35 years old in good health. The J gene is TRBJ2-5, the V gene TRBV18; 11 positions agree with TRBD1. In DNA, the CDR3 is TGTGCCAGCTCACCACTTGGGACAGGGGGAGAAGAGACCCAGTACTTC. Translation gives CASSPLGTGGEETQYF.